Sequencing of this TCR beta chain was carried out in a study of T cell responses to AZD1222 COVID-19 vaccine (dated by TCRdb to 2020 to 2022). Regarding the research as a whole: A total of about 250 trial participants underwent TCR sequencing, of whom 200 to 220 had received two doses of AZD1222 and 26 had received two doses of the MenACWY control vaccine. Trial participants were enrolled by age into 18-55, 56-69 and 70-plus year subgroups, with 148, 28 and 57 TCR-sequenced participants respectively.

Comment on this clone: What this receptor recognizes is not known. One base away there is no much larger clone; base qualities are not given.

Broader findings and caveats from the paper: Participants were mostly white British and included more females than males, and it was suggested by the authors that clonal diversity may have been underestimated. After two AZD1222 doses, both the breadth and the depth of spike-specific TCRs were significantly higher than at day 0 and than in MenACWY recipients. Epitopes outside the regions mutated in the B.1.351 and B.1.1.7 variants were reportedly recognized by nearly half of the unique spike-specific TCRs. Because no samples from the day 14 peak response were available, repertoires could be characterized only after the peak T cell response. CD4 TCRs associated with the vaccine covered the entire spike protein, and the dominant responses were in regions 160-218 and 743-854. Only 5 to 7 AZD1222 recipients were SARS-CoV-2 seropositive at baseline, limiting conclusions about previously exposed vaccinees. In the small 56-69-year group, the increase in depth fell short of significance, most likely because of low power.

V gives up 0 bases and J gives up 3 bases, and the segment between their germline ends measures 6 bases. From a lookup of the germline V gene (reference sequence), CDR1 and CDR2 are GTSNPN and SVGIG. The cysteine opens and the phenylalanine closes a CDR3 of 12 amino acids. Only the CDR3 region is kept as DNA, spanning 36 bases read in frame from base 1. This specimen's time point label, interpreted: about 28 days (+/-7) after the second vaccine dose. AZD1222 recipients whose second dose came at about 4 weeks and those whose second dose came at about 12 weeks were combined into one group, since spike-specific TCR depth and breadth did not differ between the two schedules. Vaccinee samples came from UK trials COV001 and COV002, including a single-blind randomized controlled phase 2/3 trial of AZD1222 (ChAdOx1 nCoV-19) in healthy adults. For TCRbeta chain sequencing, PBMC samples from trial participants were taken at day 0 and at day 28 after the second dose.

The CDR3 regions of human TCRbeta chains were analyzed by immunosequencing. Processing in the source paper ran as follows. Repertoire TCRs were checked for matches against a reference library of SARS-CoV-2-specific TCRs that had been generated using the MIRA antigen-specificity platform. Breadth was defined as the fraction of unique TCRs that were SARS-CoV-2-associated. Depth was defined as the fraction of total T cells that were SARS-CoV-2-associated. Using the MIRA data, every spike-specific TCR was mapped to the spike region that the TCR reacted to and assigned to either a CD4 or a CD8 class. Log10-transformed breadth and depth values were compared by one-way ANOVA with Sidak's multiple comparisons tests. TCRdb obtained this table from immuneACCESS and retained in-frame rearrangements with V and J assigned. These tables miss some clones; where compared with another copy, unresolved V genes account for less than half of the shortfall, and the remainder is unexplained. V and J calls and clone size come straight from that table; D and trimming were deduced from the DNA. The sample includes around 150,000 clones, with nearly 95% observed a single time. The ten largest clonotypes hold 3.5% to 4.5% of the sample.

The sample in question was peripheral blood, obtained 28 days after the second AZD1222 dose. Recombination joined TRBV30 with TRBJ2-7, with the identity of the D gene unclear. This TCR was recovered from an adult who received the AZD1222 COVID-19 vaccine. CDR3 loop: CAWSVYSYEQYF. The sequenced DNA: TGTGCCTGGAGTGTATACAGCTACGAGCAGTACTTC.